These T cell receptor beta chains were read from a single sample in a study of sequential checkpoint blockade in melanoma. Profiling relied on immunoSEQ multiplex PCR, and the TCRdb table lists in-frame clones only, not all of them. The top ten hold around a third of the sample, which has 13,000 to 15,000 clones, over 60% seen once. Sequenced here: CD8+ T cells sorted from blood (inferred from file names), sampled from a patient given nivolumab and ipilimumab in sequence. Every receptor here comes from a human donor with melanoma. CDR3s include the opening cysteine and the closing phenylalanine or tryptophan. A D gene is named only where the DNA matches it firmly. A row's size may be missing; if present it is once, few, many or a size class.

j_gene	abundance	v_gene	d_gene	CDR3aa	CDR3nt
TRBJ2-3	NA	TRBV7-3	TRBD2	CASSSTTSGPDTQYF	TGTGCCAGCAGCTCCACGACTAGCGGACCTGATACGCAGTATTTT
TRBJ1-5	NA	TRBV9	NA	CASSPGLGGGDNQPQHF	TGTGCCAGCAGCCCCGGTCTAGGGGGGGGAGACAATCAGCCCCAGCATTTT
TRBJ2-2	NA	TRBV4-1	TRBD2	CASSQGLADTGELFF	TGTGCCAGCAGCCAAGGACTAGCGGACACCGGGGAGCTGTTTTTT
TRBJ2-5	once	TRBV7-9	NA	CASRDSLRETQYF	TGTGCCAGCAGGGACTCTTTGAGGGAGACCCAGTACTTC
TRBJ1-5	NA	TRBV7-9	NA	CASSRGGGQPQHF	TGTGCCAGCAGCCGCGGGGGAGGCCAGCCCCAGCATTTT
TRBJ1-2	NA	TRBV9	NA	CASSAGAGGHPEHYGYTF	TGTGCCAGCAGCGCGGGGGCCGGGGGGCACCCGGAACACTATGGCTACACCTTC
TRBJ2-1	once	TRBV27	NA	CASRTGPRAPFF	TGTGCCAGCAGAACAGGGCCCAGGGCCCCGTTCTTC
TRBJ2-1	few	TRBV27	NA	CASSSPGAGSYNEQFF	TGTGCCAGCAGTTCCCCCGGAGCGGGCTCCTACAATGAGCAGTTCTTC
TRBJ2-1	NA	TRBV7-6	TRBD2	CASSRLAGDNEQFF	TGTGCCAGCAGCCGACTAGCGGGAGACAATGAGCAGTTCTTC
TRBJ2-7	NA	TRBV11-1	NA	CASSPHSGSPYEQYF	TGTGCCAGCAGCCCACATAGCGGTAGCCCCTACGAGCAGTACTTC
TRBJ2-7	NA	TRBV9	NA	CASSFSKGGPLREQYF	TGTGCCAGCAGCTTCTCAAAGGGGGGGCCTTTACGCGAGCAGTACTTC
TRBJ1-5	NA	TRBV19	NA	CASSPGWGQPQHF	TGTGCCAGTAGTCCAGGGTGGGGTCAGCCCCAGCATTTT
TRBJ2-5	NA	TRBV7-6	TRBD2	CASSVAGAKETQYF	TGTGCCAGCAGCGTAGCGGGGGCTAAAGAGACCCAGTACTTC
TRBJ2-3	NA	TRBV10-3	NA	CAISVGGFTDTQYF	TGTGCCATCAGTGTCGGCGGTTTCACAGATACGCAGTATTTT
TRBJ2-7	few	TRBV7-9	TRBD2	CASSGRLAGGPYEQYF	TGTGCCAGCAGCGGACGACTAGCGGGAGGGCCCTACGAGCAGTACTTC
TRBJ1-6	NA	TRBV19	NA	CASSILDSNSPLHF	TGTGCCAGTAGTATTCTGGACAGTAATTCACCCCTCCACTTT
TRBJ2-7	NA	TRBV27	TRBD2	CASSPTVREFTYEQYF	TGTGCCAGCAGTCCCACGGTGCGGGAGTTCACCTACGAGCAGTACTTC
TRBJ1-1	NA	TRBV19	NA	CASSTRTAWTEAFF	TGTGCCAGTAGTACCCGGACAGCCTGGACTGAAGCTTTCTTT
TRBJ2-2	NA	TRBV5-4	NA	CASSLAWGTSGELFF	TGTGCCAGCAGCTTGGCCTGGGGCACGTCCGGGGAGCTGTTTTTT
TRBJ2-5	NA	TRBV29-1	NA	CSVELSVPLQETQYF	TGCAGCGTTGAACTGTCGGTCCCCCTTCAAGAGACCCAGTACTTC
TRBJ2-3	NA	TRBV29-1	TRBD2	CSVVPSGSTDTQYF	TGCAGCGTTGTCCCTAGCGGGAGTACAGATACGCAGTATTTT
TRBJ2-7	NA	TRBV11-2	NA	CASSLGGGSTYEQYF	TGTGCCAGCAGCTTAGGCGGCGGGTCAACCTACGAGCAGTACTTC
TRBJ2-7	NA	TRBV5-6	NA	CASSLTAAGEQYF	TGTGCCAGCAGCCTAACGGCAGCAGGGGAGCAGTACTTC
TRBJ2-1	NA	TRBV29-1	NA	CSVEYTYNEQFF	TGCAGCGTTGAATACACCTACAATGAGCAGTTCTTC
TRBJ1-5	once	TRBV27	TRBD1	CASSLGTGANQPQHF	TGTGCCAGCAGTTTGGGGACAGGGGCGAATCAGCCCCAGCATTTT
TRBJ1-5	NA	TRBV27	NA	CASRVGGGGNQPQHF	TGTGCCAGCAGGGTCGGGGGGGGCGGCAATCAGCCCCAGCATTTT
TRBJ2-7	NA	TRBV13	TRBD1	CASSLWGQGTYEQYF	TGTGCCAGCAGCTTGTGGGGACAGGGAACCTACGAGCAGTACTTC
TRBJ1-2	NA	TRBV6-1	NA	CASSVYGDSGYTF	TGTGCCAGCAGTGTTTATGGGGACTCTGGCTACACCTTC
TRBJ1-2	large	TRBV7-9	NA	CASSSLTMGYTF	TGTGCCAGCAGCAGCCTAACTATGGGCTACACCTTC
TRBJ2-1	NA	TRBV9	NA	CASSGPGQFF	TGTGCCAGCAGCGGCCCAGGGCAGTTCTTC
TRBJ2-2	NA	TRBV7-9	NA	CASSAYGTGELFF	TGTGCCAGCAGCGCCTACGGGACCGGGGAGCTGTTTTTT
TRBJ2-7	NA	TRBV11-2	TRBD1	CASSFDRGGYEQYF	TGTGCCAGCAGCTTCGACAGGGGAGGATACGAGCAGTACTTC
TRBJ2-1	NA	TRBV6-5	TRBD2	CASSWTSGSLDEQFF	TGTGCCAGCAGTTGGACTAGCGGGTCGCTCGATGAGCAGTTCTTC
TRBJ2-7	NA	TRBV4-1	TRBD1	CASSPNPGQASYEQYF	TGCGCCAGCAGCCCCAATCCGGGACAGGCGTCCTACGAGCAGTACTTC
TRBJ2-7	once	TRBV7-9	NA	CASSFLTYEQYF	TGTGCCAGCAGCTTCTTAACCTACGAGCAGTACTTC